This T cell receptor (beta chain) was identified in a study of graft-versus-host responses after intestinal transplantation. Regarding the study as a whole: Levels of circulating GvH clones at their peak were associated with early post-transplant HvG declines.

TCRdb keeps only in-frame clones here, not all; method: immunoSEQ multiplex PCR. The sample records around 15,000 clones, 80% being singletons. Concerning this clone itself: The antigen remains undetermined.

Processed graft tissue released its intraepithelial and lamina propria lymphocytes. Trimming cost V 2 bases and J 0 bases, with 14 bases left between them. This CDR3 has 16 amino acids. The germline gives CDR1 SGHRS, CDR2 YFSETQ. V is TRBV5-1 and J is TRBJ1-1; the D is unclear. The specimen comprised ileum tissue, sampled roughly 98 days after intestinal transplant. The sequence derives from a human patient who received an intestinal transplant, so some T cells may come from the graft donor. The CDR3, as DNA: TGCGCCAGCAGCTTCTCCCGACACTTCTTGAACACTGAAGCTTTCTTT. It is translated as CASSFSRHFLNTEAFF.